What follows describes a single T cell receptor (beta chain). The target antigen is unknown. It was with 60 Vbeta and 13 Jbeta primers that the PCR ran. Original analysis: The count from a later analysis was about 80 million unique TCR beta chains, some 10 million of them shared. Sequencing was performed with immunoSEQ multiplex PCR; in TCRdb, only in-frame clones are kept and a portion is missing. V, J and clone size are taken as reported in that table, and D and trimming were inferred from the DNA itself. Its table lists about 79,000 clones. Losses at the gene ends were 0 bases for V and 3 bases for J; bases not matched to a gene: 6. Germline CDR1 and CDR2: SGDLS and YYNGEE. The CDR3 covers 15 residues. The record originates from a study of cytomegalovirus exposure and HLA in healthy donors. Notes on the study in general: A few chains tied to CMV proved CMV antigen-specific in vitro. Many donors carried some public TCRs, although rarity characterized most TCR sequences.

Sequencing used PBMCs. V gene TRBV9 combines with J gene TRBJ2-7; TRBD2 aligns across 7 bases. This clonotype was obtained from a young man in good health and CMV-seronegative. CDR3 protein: CASSVEPAGSYEQYF. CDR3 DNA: TGTGCCAGCAGCGTAGAGCCAGCGGGGAGCTACGAGCAGTACTTC.